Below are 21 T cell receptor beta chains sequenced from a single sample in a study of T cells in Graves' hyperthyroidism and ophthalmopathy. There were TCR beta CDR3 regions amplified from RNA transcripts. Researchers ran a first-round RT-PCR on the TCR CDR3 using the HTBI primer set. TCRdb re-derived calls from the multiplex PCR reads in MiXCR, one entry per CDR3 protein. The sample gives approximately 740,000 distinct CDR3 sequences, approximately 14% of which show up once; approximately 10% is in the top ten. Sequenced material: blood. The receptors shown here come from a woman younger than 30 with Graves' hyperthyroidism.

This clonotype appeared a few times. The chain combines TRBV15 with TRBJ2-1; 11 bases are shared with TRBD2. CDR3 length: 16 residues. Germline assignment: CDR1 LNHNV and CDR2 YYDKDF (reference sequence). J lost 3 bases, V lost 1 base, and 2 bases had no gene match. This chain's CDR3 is CATSRGLAGGYNEQFF. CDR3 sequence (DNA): TGTGCCACCAGCAGAGGGCTAGCGGGAGGCTACAATGAGCAGTTCTTC.

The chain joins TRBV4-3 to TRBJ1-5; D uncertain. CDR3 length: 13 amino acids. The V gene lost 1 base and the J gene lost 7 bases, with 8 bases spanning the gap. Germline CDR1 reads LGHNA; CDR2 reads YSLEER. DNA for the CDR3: TGCGCCAGCAGCCAAGGGGTCAGCCAGCCCCAGCATTTT. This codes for CASSQGVSQPQHF.

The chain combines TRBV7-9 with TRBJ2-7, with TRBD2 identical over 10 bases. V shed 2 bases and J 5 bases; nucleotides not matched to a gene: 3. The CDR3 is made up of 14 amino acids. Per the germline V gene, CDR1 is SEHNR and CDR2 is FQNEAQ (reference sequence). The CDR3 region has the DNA TGTGCCAGCAGCTTAACTAGCGGGACCCACGAGCAGTACTTC. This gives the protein CASSLTSGTHEQYF.

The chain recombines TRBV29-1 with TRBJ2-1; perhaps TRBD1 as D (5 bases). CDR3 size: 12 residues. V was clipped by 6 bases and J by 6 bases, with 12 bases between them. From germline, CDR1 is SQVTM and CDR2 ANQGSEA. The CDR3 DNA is TGCAGCGTCGGTGGGCAGGGCAATGAGCAGTTCTTC. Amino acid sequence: CSVGGQGNEQFF.

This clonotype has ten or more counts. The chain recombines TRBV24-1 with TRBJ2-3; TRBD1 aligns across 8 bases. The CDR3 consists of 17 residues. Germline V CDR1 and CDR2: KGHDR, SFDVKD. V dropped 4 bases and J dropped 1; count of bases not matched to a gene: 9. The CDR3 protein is CATSERTGIIGTDTQYF. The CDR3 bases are TGTGCCACCAGTGAAAGGACAGGGATAATTGGCACAGATACGCAGTATTTT.

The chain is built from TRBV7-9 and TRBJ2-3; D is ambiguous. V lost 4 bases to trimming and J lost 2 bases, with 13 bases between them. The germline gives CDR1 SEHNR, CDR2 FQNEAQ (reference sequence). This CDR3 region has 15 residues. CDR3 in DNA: TGTGCCAGCAGCTCCGCCGTTCTTGACACAGATACGCAGTATTTT. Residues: CASSSAVLDTDTQYF.

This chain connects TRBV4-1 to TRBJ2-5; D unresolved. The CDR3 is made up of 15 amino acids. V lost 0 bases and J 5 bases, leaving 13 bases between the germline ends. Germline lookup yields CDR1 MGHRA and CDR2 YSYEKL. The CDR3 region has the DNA TGCGCCAGCAGCCAAGATCCGGCGATCCGGGAGACCCAGTACTTC. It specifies CASSQDPAIRETQYF.

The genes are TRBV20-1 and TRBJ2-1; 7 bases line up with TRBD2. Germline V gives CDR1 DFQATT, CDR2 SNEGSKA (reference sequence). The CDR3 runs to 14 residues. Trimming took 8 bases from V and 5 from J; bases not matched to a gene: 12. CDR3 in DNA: TGCAGTCCCTGGAAGCCGGGAGGTGACAATGAGCAGTTCTTC. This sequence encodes CSPWKPGGDNEQFF.

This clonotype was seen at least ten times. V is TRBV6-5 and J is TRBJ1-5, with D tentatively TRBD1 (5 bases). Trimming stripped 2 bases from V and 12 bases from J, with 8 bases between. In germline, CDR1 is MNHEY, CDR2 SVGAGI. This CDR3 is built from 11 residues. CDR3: CASSYRGDQHF. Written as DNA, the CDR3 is TGTGCCAGCAGTTACCGAGGGGACCAGCATTTT.

The CDR3 DNA follows: TGCAGCGTTGAATCCGGCCAAGCATTCCGGTTCTTC. This encodes CSVESGQAFRFF. The J gene is TRBJ2-1, the V gene TRBV29-1, with D uncertain. Germline CDR1 and CDR2: SQVTM and ANQGSEA. Between the trimmed V and J ends, which lost 2 bases and 15 bases, there was a span of 17 bases. This CDR3 contains 12 residues.

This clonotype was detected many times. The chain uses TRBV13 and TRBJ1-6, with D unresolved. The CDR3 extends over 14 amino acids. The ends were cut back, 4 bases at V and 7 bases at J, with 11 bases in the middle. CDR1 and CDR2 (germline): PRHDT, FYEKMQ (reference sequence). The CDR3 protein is CASSSDGGNSPLHF. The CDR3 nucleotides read TGTGCCAGCAGCTCCGACGGAGGGAATTCACCCCTCCACTTT. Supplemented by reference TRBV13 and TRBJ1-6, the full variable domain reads AAGVIQSPRHLIKEKRETATLKCYPIPRHDTVYWYQQGPGQDPQFLISFYEKMQSDKGSIPDRFSAQQFSDYHSELNMSSLELGDSALYFCASSSDGGNSPLHFGNGTRLTVT.

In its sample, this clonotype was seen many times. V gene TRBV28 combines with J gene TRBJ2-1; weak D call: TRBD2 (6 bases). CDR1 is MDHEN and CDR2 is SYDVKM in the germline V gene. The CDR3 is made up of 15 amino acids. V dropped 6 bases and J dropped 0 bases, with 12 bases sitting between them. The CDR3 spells CASRPGGSSYNEQFF. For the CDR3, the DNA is TGTGCCAGCAGACCCGGGGGAAGCTCCTACAATGAGCAGTTCTTC. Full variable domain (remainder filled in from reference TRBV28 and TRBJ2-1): DVKVTQSSRYLVKRTGEKVFLECVQDMDHENMFWYRQDPGLGLRLIYFSYDVKMKEKGDIPEGYSVSREKKERFSLILESASTNQTSMYLCASRPGGSSYNEQFFGPGTRLTVL.

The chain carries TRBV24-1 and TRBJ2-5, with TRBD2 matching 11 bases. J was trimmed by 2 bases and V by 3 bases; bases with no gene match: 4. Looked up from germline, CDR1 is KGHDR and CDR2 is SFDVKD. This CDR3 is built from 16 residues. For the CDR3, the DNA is TGTGCCACCAGTGATCCGGGACTAGCGGCACAAGAGACCCAGTACTTC. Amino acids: CATSDPGLAAQETQYF.

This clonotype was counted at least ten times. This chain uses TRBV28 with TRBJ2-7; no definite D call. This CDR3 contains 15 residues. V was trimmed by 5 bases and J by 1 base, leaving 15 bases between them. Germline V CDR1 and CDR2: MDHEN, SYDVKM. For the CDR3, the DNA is TGTGCCAGCAGTCAGAGGTATTACAGATCCTACGAGCAGTACTTC. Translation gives CASSQRYYRSYEQYF.

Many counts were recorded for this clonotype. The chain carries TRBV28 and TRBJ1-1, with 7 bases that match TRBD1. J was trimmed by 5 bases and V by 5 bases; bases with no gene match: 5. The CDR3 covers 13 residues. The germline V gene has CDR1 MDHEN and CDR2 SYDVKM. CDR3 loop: CASSVQGGTEAFF. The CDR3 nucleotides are TGTGCCAGCAGTGTCCAGGGGGGGACTGAAGCTTTCTTT.

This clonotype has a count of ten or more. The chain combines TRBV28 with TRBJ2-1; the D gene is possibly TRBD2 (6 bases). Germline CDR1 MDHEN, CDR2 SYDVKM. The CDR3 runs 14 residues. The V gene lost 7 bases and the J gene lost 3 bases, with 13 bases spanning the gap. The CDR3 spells CASTWRGDYNEQFF. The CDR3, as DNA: TGTGCCAGCACTTGGAGGGGAGACTACAATGAGCAGTTCTTC.

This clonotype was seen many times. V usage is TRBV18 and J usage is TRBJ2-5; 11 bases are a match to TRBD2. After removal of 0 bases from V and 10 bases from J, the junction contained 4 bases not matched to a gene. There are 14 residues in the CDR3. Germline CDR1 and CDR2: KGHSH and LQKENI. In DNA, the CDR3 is TGTGCCAGCTCACCACCGCTAGCGGGAGGTTACCAGTACTTC. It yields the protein CASSPPLAGGYQYF.

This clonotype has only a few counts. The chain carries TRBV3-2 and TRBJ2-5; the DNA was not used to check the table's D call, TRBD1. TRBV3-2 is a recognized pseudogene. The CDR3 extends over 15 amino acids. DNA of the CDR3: TGTGCCAGCAGCCTTCGCGATAGCGCCAAAGAGACCCAGTACTTC. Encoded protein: CASSLRDSAKETQYF.

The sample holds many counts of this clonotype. The CDR3 coding sequence is TGTGCCAGCAGCCGGGGACTAGTTCGAGAAGAGACCCAGTACTTC. Its translation: CASSRGLVREETQYF. The V gene is TRBV7-2, the J gene TRBJ2-5, with 8 bases identical to TRBD2. The CDR3 is 15 residues long. J gave up 3 bases and V 5 bases, and 8 bases lay outside the gene matches. Germline CDR1 and CDR2: SGHTA and FQGNSA.

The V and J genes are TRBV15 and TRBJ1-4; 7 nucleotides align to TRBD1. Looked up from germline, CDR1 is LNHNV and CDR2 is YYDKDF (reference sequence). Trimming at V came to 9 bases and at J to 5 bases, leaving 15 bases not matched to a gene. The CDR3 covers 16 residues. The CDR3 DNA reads TGTGCCACTCGTACACAGGGGAGGAGGGGAAATGAAAAACTGTTTTTT. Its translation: CATRTQGRRGNEKLFF.

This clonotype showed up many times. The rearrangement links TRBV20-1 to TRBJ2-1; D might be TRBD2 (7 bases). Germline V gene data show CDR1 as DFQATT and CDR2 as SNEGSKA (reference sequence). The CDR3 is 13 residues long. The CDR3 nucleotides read TGCGGGGGAGGGGGGGTTTCTTACAATGAGCAGTTCTTC. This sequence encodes CGGGGVSYNEQFF.